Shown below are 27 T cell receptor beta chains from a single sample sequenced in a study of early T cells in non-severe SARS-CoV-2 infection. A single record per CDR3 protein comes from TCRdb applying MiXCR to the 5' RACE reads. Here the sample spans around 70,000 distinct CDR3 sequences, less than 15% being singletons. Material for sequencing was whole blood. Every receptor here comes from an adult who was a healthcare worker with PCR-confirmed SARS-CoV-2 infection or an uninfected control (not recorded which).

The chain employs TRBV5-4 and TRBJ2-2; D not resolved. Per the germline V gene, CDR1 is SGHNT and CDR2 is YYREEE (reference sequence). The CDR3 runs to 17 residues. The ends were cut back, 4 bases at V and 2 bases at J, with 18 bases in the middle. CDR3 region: CASSKERLGGNTGELFF. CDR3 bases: TGTGCCAGCAGCAAGGAGCGTCTAGGTGGTAACACCGGGGAGCTGTTTTTT.

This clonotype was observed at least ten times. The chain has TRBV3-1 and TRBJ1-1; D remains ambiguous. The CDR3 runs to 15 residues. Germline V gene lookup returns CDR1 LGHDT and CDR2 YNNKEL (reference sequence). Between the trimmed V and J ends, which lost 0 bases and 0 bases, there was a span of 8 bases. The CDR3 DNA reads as TGTGCCAGCAGCCAAGACCTGGGGATGAACACTGAAGCTTTCTTT. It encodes CASSQDLGMNTEAFF.

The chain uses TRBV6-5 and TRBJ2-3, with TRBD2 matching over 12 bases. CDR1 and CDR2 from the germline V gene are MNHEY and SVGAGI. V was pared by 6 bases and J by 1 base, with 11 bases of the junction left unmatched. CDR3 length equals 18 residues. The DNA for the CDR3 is TGTGCCAGCAGCCCCCTAGCGGGGGGGACCCCGGGCACAGATACGCAGTATTTT. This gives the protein CASSPLAGGTPGTDTQYF.

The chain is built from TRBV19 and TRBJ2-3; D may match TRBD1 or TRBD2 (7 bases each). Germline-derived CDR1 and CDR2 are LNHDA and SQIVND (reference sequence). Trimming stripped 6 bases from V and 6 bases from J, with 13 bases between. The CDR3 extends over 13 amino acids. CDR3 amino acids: CASRSQGGDTQYF. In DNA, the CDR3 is TGTGCCAGTAGATCCCAGGGGGGGGATACGCAGTATTTT.

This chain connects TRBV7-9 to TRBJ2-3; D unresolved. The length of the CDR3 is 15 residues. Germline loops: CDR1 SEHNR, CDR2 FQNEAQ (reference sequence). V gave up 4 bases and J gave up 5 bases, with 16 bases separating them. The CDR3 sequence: CASSSRLLKGDTQYF. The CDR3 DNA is TGTGCCAGCAGCTCCCGACTCCTTAAGGGAGATACGCAGTATTTT.

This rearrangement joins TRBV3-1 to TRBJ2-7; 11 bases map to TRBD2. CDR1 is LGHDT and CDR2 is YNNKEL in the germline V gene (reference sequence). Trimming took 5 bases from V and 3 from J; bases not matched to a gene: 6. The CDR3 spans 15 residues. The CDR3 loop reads CASSGGTSGHYEQYF. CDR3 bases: TGTGCCAGCAGCGGCGGGACTAGCGGACACTACGAGCAGTACTTC.

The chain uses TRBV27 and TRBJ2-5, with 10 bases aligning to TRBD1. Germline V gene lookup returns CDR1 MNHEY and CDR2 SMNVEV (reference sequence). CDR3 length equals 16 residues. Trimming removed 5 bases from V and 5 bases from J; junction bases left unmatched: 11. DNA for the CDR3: TGTGCCAGCAGTCTAAACCGACAGGGGGCGGTGGAGACCCAGTACTTC. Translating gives CASSLNRQGAVETQYF.

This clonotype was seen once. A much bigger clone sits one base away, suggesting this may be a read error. The CDR3, as DNA: TGTGCCAGCTTACTTATAAATGACAGGGGAGAGTCCTATAATTCACCCCTCCACTTT. Amino acid sequence: CASLLINDRGESYNSPLHF. The chain employs TRBV18 and TRBJ1-6; 8 bases are a match to TRBD1. Germline assignment: CDR1 KGHSH and CDR2 LQKENI. After removal of 7 bases from V and 1 base from J, the junction contained 15 bases not matched to a gene. This CDR3 comprises 19 residues.

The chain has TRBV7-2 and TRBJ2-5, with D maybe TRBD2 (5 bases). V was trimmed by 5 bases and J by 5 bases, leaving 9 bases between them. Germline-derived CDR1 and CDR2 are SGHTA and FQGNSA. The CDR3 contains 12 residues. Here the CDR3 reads CASSPEGETQYF. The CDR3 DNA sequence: TGTGCCAGCAGCCCCGAGGGCGAGACCCAGTACTTC.

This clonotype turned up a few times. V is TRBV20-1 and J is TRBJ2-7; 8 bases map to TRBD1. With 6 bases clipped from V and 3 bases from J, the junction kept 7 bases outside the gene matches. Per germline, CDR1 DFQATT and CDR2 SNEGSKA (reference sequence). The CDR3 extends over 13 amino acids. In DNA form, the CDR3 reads TGCAGTGCGTGGGACAGGACCTACTACGAGCAGTACTTC. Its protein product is CSAWDRTYYEQYF.

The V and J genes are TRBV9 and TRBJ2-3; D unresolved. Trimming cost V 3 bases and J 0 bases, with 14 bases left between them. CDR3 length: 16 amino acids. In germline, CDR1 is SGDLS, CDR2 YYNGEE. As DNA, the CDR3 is TGTGCCAGCAGCGCCGAGGCGCGGATTAGCACAGATACGCAGTATTTT. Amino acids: CASSAEARISTDTQYF. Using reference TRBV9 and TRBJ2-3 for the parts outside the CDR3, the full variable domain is DSGVTQTPKHLITATGQRVTLRCSPRSGDLSVYWYQQSLDQGLQFLIQYYNGEERAKGNILERFSAQQFPDLHSELNLSSLELGDSALYFCASSAEARISTDTQYFGPGTRLTVL.

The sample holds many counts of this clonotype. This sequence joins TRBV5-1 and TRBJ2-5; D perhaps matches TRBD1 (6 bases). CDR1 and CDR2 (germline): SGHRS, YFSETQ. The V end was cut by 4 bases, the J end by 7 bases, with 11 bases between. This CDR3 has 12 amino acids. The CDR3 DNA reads TGCGCCAGCAGCCAGGGGACGGGGACCCAGTACTTC. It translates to CASSQGTGTQYF.

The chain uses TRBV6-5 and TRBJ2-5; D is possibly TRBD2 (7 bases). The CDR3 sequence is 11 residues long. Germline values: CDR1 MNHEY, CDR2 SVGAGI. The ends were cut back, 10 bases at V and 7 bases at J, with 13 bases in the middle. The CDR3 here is CATTGGGTQYF. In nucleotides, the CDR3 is TGTGCCACCACGGGGGGCGGGACCCAGTACTTC.

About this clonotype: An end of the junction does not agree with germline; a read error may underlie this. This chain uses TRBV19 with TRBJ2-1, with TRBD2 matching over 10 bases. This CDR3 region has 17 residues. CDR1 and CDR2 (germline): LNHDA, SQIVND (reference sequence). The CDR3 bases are TGTGCCTGTAGTGATTCTTTCCTAGCGGGGGAGTACAATGAGCAGTTCTTC. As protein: CACSDSFLAGEYNEQFF.

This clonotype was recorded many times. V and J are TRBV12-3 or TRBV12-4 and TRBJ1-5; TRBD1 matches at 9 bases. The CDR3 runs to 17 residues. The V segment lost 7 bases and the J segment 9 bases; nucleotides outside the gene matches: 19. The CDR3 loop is CASTTAKAGTGYLPQHF. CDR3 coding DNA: TGTGCCAGCACCACCGCCAAGGCCGGGACAGGGTATTTGCCCCAGCATTTT.

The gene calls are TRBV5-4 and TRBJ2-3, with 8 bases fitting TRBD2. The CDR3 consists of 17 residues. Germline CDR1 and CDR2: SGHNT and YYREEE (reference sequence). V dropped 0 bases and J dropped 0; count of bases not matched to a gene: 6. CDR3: CASSLAGGSFSTDTQYF. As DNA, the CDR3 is TGTGCCAGCAGCTTGGCGGGGGGGAGCTTCAGCACAGATACGCAGTATTTT. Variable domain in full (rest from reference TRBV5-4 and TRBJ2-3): ETGVTQSPTHLIKTRGQQVTLRCSSQSGHNTVSWYQQALGQGPQFIFQYYREEENGRGNFPPRFSGLQFPNYSSELNVNALELDDSALYLCASSLAGGSFSTDTQYFGPGTRLTVL.

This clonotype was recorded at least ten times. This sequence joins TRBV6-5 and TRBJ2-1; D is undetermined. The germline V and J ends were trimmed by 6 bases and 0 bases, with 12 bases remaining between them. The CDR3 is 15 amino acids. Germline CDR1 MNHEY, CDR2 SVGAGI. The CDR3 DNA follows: TGTGCCAGCAGATGGATGGGAAGCTCCTACAATGAGCAGTTCTTC. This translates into CASRWMGSSYNEQFF.

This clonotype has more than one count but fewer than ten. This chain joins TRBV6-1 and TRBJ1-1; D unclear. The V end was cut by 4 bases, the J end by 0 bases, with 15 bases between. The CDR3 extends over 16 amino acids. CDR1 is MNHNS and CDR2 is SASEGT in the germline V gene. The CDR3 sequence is CASSAHGQAVNTEAFF. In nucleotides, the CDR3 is TGTGCCAGCAGTGCCCACGGGCAGGCTGTGAACACTGAAGCTTTCTTT.

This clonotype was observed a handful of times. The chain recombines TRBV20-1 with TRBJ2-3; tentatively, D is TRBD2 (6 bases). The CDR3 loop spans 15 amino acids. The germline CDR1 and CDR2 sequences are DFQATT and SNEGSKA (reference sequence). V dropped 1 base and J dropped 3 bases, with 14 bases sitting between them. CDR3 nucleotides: TGCAGTGCTAGAGGACATGGGGGGAGAACAGATACGCAGTATTTT. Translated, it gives CSARGHGGRTDTQYF.

CDR3 sequence reads: CSVEQGANTGELFF. CDR3 DNA: TGCAGCGTTGAACAGGGCGCGAACACCGGGGAGCTGTTTTTT. The chain couples TRBV29-1 to TRBJ2-2; D might be TRBD1 (5 bases). V was trimmed by 2 bases and J by 0 bases, leaving 7 bases between them. The germline V gene encodes CDR1 SQVTM and CDR2 ANQGSEA. There are 14 residues in the CDR3.

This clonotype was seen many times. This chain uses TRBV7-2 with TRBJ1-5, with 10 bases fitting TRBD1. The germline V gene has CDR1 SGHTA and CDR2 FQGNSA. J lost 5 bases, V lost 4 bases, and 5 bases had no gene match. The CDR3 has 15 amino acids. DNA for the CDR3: TGTGCCAGCAGCTGGACAGGGGGTCAAGATCAGCCCCAGCATTTT. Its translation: CASSWTGGQDQPQHF.

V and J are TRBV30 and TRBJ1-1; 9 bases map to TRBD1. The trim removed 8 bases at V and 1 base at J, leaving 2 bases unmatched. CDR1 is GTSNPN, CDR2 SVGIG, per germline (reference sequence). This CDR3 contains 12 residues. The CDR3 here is CARGQGNTEAFF. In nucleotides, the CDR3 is TGTGCCAGGGGACAGGGGAACACTGAAGCTTTCTTT. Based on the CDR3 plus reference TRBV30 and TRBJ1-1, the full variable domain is SQTIHQWPATLVQPVGSPLSLECTVEGTSNPNLYWYRQAAGRGLQLLFYSVGIGQISSEVPQNLSASRPQDRQFILSSKKLLLSDSGFYLCARGQGNTEAFFGQGTRLTVV.

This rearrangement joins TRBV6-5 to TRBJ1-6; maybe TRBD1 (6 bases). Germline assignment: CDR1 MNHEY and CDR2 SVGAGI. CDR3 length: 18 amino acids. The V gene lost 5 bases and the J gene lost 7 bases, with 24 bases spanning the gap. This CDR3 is CASSKGPGGPGDNSPLHF. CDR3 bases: TGTGCCAGCAGTAAGGGCCCCGGGGGGCCAGGGGACAATTCACCCCTCCACTTT.

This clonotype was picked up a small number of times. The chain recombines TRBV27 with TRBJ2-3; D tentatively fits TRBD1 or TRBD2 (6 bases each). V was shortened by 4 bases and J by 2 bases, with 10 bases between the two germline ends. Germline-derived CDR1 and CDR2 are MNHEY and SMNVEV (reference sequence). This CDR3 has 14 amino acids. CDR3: CASSWGAATDTQYF. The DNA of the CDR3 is TGTGCCAGCAGTTGGGGGGCAGCCACAGATACGCAGTATTTT.

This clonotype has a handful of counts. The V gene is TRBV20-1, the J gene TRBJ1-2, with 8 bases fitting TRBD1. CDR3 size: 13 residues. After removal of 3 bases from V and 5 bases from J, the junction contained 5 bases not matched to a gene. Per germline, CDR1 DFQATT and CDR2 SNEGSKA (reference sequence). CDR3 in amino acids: CSASGTGPYGYTF. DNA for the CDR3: TGCAGTGCTAGTGGGACAGGACCATATGGCTACACCTTC.

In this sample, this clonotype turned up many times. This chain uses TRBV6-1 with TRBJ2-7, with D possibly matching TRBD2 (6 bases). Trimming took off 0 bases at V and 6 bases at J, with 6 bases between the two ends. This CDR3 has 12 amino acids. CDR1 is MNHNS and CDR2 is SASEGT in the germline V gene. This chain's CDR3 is CASSEAGGEQYF. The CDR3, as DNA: TGTGCCAGCAGTGAAGCGGGGGGCGAGCAGTACTTC.

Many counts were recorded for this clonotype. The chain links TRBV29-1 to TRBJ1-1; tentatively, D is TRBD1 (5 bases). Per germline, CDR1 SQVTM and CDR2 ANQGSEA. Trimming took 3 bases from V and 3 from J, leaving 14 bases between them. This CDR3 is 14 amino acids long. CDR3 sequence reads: CSVDRRGRDTEAFF. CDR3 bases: TGCAGCGTTGATAGGAGGGGAAGGGACACTGAAGCTTTCTTT. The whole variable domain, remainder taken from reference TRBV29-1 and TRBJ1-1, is SAVISQKPSRDICQRGTSLTIQCQVDSQVTMMFWYRQQPGQSLTLIATANQGSEATYESGFVIDKFPISRPNLTFSTLTVSNMSPEDSSIYLCSVDRRGRDTEAFFGQGTRLTVV.